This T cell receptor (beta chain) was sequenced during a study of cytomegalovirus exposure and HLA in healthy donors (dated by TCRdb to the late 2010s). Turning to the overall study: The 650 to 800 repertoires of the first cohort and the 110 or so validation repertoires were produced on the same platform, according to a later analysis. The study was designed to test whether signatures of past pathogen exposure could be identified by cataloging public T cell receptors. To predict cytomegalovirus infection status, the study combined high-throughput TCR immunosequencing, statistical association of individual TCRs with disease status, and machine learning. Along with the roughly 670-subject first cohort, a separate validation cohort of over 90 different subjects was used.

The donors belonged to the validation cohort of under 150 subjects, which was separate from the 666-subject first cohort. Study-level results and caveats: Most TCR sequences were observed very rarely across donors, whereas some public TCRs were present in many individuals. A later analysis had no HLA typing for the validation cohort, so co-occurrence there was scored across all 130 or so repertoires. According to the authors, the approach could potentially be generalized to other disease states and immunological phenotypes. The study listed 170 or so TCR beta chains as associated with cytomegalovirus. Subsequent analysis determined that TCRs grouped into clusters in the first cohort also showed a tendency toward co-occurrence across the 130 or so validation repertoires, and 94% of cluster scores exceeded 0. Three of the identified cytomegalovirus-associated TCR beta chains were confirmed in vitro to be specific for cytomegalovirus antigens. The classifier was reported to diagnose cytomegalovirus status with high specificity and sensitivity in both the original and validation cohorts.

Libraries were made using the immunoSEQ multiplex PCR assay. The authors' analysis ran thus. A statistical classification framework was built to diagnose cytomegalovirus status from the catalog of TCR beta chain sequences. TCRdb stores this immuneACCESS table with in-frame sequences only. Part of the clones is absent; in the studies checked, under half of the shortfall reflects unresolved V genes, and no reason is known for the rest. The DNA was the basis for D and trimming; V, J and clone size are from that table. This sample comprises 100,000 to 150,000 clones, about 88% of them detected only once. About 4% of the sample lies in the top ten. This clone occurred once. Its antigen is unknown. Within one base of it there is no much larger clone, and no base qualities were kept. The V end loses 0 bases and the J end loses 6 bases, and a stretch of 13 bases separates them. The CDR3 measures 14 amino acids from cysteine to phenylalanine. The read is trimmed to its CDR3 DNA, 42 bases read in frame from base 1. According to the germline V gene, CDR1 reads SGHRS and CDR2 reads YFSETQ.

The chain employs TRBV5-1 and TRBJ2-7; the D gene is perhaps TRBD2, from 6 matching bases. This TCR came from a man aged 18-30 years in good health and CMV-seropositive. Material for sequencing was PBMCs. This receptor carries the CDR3 CASSLEPTSSEQYF. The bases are TGCGCCAGCAGCTTGGAGCCGACTAGTTCCGAGCAGTACTTC.